The 20 T cell receptor beta chains presented below share a single source sample, sequenced in a study of T-cell reconstitution after alpha-beta-depleted transplantation in children. Unique molecular identifiers were built into the TCRbeta library. TCRdb fed the PCR reads into MiXCR, producing one record per CDR3 protein. The sample includes approximately 83,000 distinct CDR3 sequences, 9% to 15% of them seen just once. The input for sequencing was PBMCs from the stem cell graft donor, taken from the stem cell graft. Source of these receptors: a human donor who donated a stem cell graft to a child with inherited bone marrow failure.

At least ten counts were recorded for this clonotype. CDR3 sequence (DNA): TGTGCCAGCAGTTCCCCAACTAGCGGGAGGGGGAGCACAGATACGCAGTATTTT. This encodes CASSSPTSGRGSTDTQYF. The chain links TRBV6-5 to TRBJ2-3; 13 bases line up with TRBD2. The V segment lost 4 bases and the J segment 0 bases; nucleotides outside the gene matches: 7. The CDR3 runs to 18 residues. From germline, CDR1 is MNHEY and CDR2 SVGAGI.

This clonotype was detected many times. The gene calls are TRBV5-1 and TRBJ1-5; a weak D match, TRBD1 (5 bases). Trimming left V 0 bases short and J 1 base short, with 11 bases between. Germline V gene sequence: CDR1 SGHRS, CDR2 YFSETQ. This CDR3 spans 16 amino acids. As DNA, the CDR3 is TGCGCCAGCAGCTTGGGGCCGGGGACGAGCAATCAGCCCCAGCATTTT. This translates into CASSLGPGTSNQPQHF. Full variable domain (rest looked up from reference TRBV5-1 and TRBJ1-5): KAGVTQTPRYLIKTRGQQVTLSCSPISGHRSVSWYQQTPGQGLQFLFEYFSETQRNKGNFPGRFSGRQFSNSRSEMNVSTLELGDSALYLCASSLGPGTSNQPQHFGDGTRLSIL.

In its sample, this clonotype was seen many times. The junction shows a germline mismatch at one end, possibly a read error. This sequence joins TRBV4-1 and TRBJ2-7; D may be TRBD2 (7 bases). The CDR3 spans 12 residues. Germline V CDR1 and CDR2: MGHRA, YSYEKL. The CDR3, as DNA: TGCGCCAGCAGCCAAAGGGGGGGCGATCTGAACTTC. This codes for CASSQRGGDLNF.

Many counts were recorded for this clonotype. This chain connects TRBV5-5 to TRBJ1-2; D uncertain. From germline, CDR1 is SGHKS and CDR2 YYEKEE (reference sequence). The V end was cut by 0 bases, the J end by 5 bases, with 17 bases between. This CDR3 has 16 amino acids. In DNA form, the CDR3 reads TGTGCCAGCAGCTTGGCCATTGGTCTCGGGCAATATGGCTACACCTTC. This encodes CASSLAIGLGQYGYTF.

This clonotype was detected many times. The chain carries TRBV5-1 and TRBJ2-4; D may be TRBD1 (6 bases). This CDR3 is built from 14 residues. CDR1 and CDR2 (germline): SGHRS, YFSETQ. V lost 0 bases, J lost 8 bases, and 12 bases lay in between. The CDR3 region is CASSLGGGSDIQYF. The CDR3 region has the DNA TGCGCCAGCAGCTTGGGAGGGGGATCGGACATTCAGTACTTC.

This clonotype showed up many times. This chain joins TRBV5-1 and TRBJ2-7; TRBD1 matches at 7 bases. This CDR3 region has 15 residues. V trimming: 1 base; J trimming: 0 bases; junction bases outside the gene matches: 4. CDR1 is SGHRS, CDR2 YFSETQ, per germline. The CDR3 sequence is CASSLLGQNSYEQYF. The CDR3 DNA sequence: TGCGCCAGCAGCTTGTTGGGACAGAACTCCTACGAGCAGTACTTC.

This clonotype was seen a few times. The chain links TRBV3-1 to TRBJ2-7, with D perhaps TRBD1 or TRBD2 (5 bases each). This CDR3 is 14 amino acids long. V was pared by 5 bases and J by 7 bases, with 18 bases between. Germline assignment: CDR1 LGHDT and CDR2 YNNKEL (reference sequence). The CDR3 loop is CASSSRGPEEEQYF. In DNA, the CDR3 is TGTGCCAGCAGCTCCCGGGGCCCGGAAGAGGAGCAGTACTTC.

This clonotype has ten or more counts. The CDR3 coding sequence is TGTGCCAGCAGCGGCCGGGACTACCAGGGGCAGTACTTC. Translated: CASSGRDYQGQYF. The chain combines TRBV14 with TRBJ2-7; 7 bases fit TRBD2. The V segment lost 5 bases and the J segment 9 bases; nucleotides outside the gene matches: 10. This CDR3 region has 13 residues. Germline values: CDR1 SGHDN, CDR2 FVKESK.

This clonotype was seen many times. This chain links TRBV10-3 with TRBJ2-2; D remains ambiguous. Germline loops: CDR1 ENHRY, CDR2 SYGVKD. The V gene lost 3 bases and the J gene lost 7 bases, with 6 bases spanning the gap. The CDR3 loop spans 12 amino acids. The CDR3 protein is CAISESDGELFF. Written as DNA, the CDR3 is TGTGCCATCAGTGAATCAGACGGGGAGCTGTTTTTT.

The rearrangement uses TRBV6-2 or TRBV6-3 and TRBJ2-3, with a weak D call TRBD2 (6 bases). CDR1 MNHEY and CDR2 SVGEGT come from the germline V gene. Trimming removed 6 bases from V and 2 bases from J, with 18 bases in between. The length of the CDR3 is 16 residues. CDR3 amino acids: CASSSRVGGDTDTQYF. DNA for the CDR3: TGTGCCAGCAGCTCCAGGGTGGGAGGCGACACAGATACGCAGTATTTT.

At least ten counts were recorded for this clonotype. One junction end does not reproduce the germline sequence, and a read error may be involved. CDR3 amino acids: CSAREGGSQPQHF. The DNA of the CDR3 is TGCAGTGCGAGAGAGGGGGGGAGTCAGCCCCAGCATTTT. V is TRBV20-1 and J is TRBJ1-5; perhaps TRBD1 as D (6 bases). This CDR3 comprises 13 residues. Germline CDR1 and CDR2: DFQATT and SNEGSKA (reference sequence).

The table lists this clonotype with many counts. The chain has TRBV29-1 and TRBJ2-7; possibly TRBD2 for D (6 bases). The CDR3 covers 15 residues. Germline V gene sequence: CDR1 SQVTM, CDR2 ANQGSEA. Trimming removed 4 bases at V and 5 bases at J, with 21 bases between. As DNA, the CDR3 is TGCAGCGTTGGGTCAGCTTACACGGGAGTGAACGAGCAGTACTTC. Its protein product is CSVGSAYTGVNEQYF.

This clonotype was found many times. V and J are TRBV20-1 and TRBJ1-5, with D unresolved. V dropped 0 bases and J dropped 2 bases, with 8 bases sitting between them. This CDR3 has 14 amino acids. Germline V lookup: CDR1 DFQATT, CDR2 SNEGSKA (reference sequence). The CDR3 coding sequence is TGCAGTGCTAGAGAGGGAACGGGCAATCAGCCCCAGCATTTT. It translates to CSAREGTGNQPQHF.

This clonotype was seen more than once but under ten times. The CDR3 nucleotides read TGTGCCAGCAGCTCGACAGGGAGAGAGCAGTTCTTC. Protein sequence: CASSSTGREQFF. J is TRBJ2-1 and V is TRBV7-3, with 7 bases identical to TRBD1. Trimming took 4 bases from V and 10 from J; bases not matched to a gene: 4. The CDR3 runs 12 residues. Looked up from germline, CDR1 is SGHTA and CDR2 is FQGTGA.

The V gene is TRBV10-3, the J gene TRBJ2-2; TRBD2 agrees at 10 bases. The CDR3 totals 16 residues. Germline CDR1 is ENHRY and CDR2 is SYGVKD. V was pared by 10 bases and J by 3 bases, with 11 bases of the junction left unmatched. The DNA for the CDR3 is TGTGCCACTTATAGCGGGACTAGCGCGTACACCGGGGAGCTGTTTTTT. As protein: CATYSGTSAYTGELFF.

This clonotype was observed many times. This chain links TRBV7-9 with TRBJ2-7; D may correspond to TRBD1 or TRBD2 (5 bases each). There are 14 residues in the CDR3. Per germline, CDR1 SEHNR and CDR2 FQNEAQ (reference sequence). Trimming cost V 6 bases and J 6 bases, with 18 bases left between them. CDR3 in DNA: TGTGCCAGCAGTACCGGGACCTCAGCCACCGAGCAGTACTTC. Amino acids: CASSTGTSATEQYF.

This clonotype was seen at least ten times. J is TRBJ2-7 and V is TRBV29-1, with D uncertain. Germline CDR1 SQVTM, CDR2 ANQGSEA. This CDR3 spans 12 amino acids. Trimming removed 4 bases from V and 3 bases from J, with 10 bases in between. CDR3 DNA sequence: TGCAGCGTTGCAAGGCAGAACTACGAGCAGTACTTC. This translates into CSVARQNYEQYF.

The chain joins TRBV20-1 to TRBJ1-1; D is unresolved. V gave up 4 bases and J gave up 0 bases, with 12 bases separating them. The CDR3 has 14 residues. Germline loops: CDR1 DFQATT, CDR2 SNEGSKA (reference sequence). CDR3 loop: CSAIHTGMNTEAFF. The CDR3 DNA follows: TGCAGTGCTATACATACCGGCATGAACACTGAAGCTTTCTTT.

This clonotype was counted ten times or more. The V and J genes are TRBV29-1 and TRBJ2-7, with 8 positions matching TRBD1. Germline V gene data show CDR1 as SQVTM and CDR2 as ANQGSEA. CDR3 size: 13 residues. J lost 5 bases, V lost 5 bases, and 8 bases had no gene match. CDR3 in amino acids: CSVKKTGDDEQYF. Written as DNA, the CDR3 is TGCAGCGTTAAGAAGACAGGGGATGACGAGCAGTACTTC.

There are many counts of this clonotype. The CDR3: CSARPTRDRSDYGYTF. DNA of the CDR3: TGCAGTGCTAGACCCACCCGGGACAGGAGTGACTATGGCTACACCTTC. The chain employs TRBV20-1 and TRBJ1-2; 8 positions match TRBD1. Trimming took 2 bases from V and 3 from J; bases not matched to a gene: 11. Looked up from germline, CDR1 is DFQATT and CDR2 is SNEGSKA (reference sequence). The CDR3 is made up of 16 amino acids.